This is a list of T cell receptor beta chains from one sample in a study of graft-versus-host responses after intestinal transplantation. Produced via immunoSEQ multiplex PCR; TCRdb's table is partial and in-frame only. The sample yields roughly 46,000 clones, over 80% seen once. The material was PBMCs, obtained about 120 weeks after a first intestinal transplant, on the day of a second. The receptors stem from a human patient who received an intestinal transplant, so some T cells may come from the graft donor. Both conserved end residues are part of each CDR3. Clone size, where shown, is once, few, many, or a class for clones that have expanded.

. TRBJ2-3 TRBV5-1 CASSPGRGQHSPDTQYF
. TRBJ2-7 TRBV18 CASSPGTGVLTYEQYF
. TRBJ2-7 TRBV28 CASTHGLAGVSYEQYF
. TRBJ1-3 TRBV18 CASSDRSRNTIYF
. TRBJ2-2 TRBV6-5 CASSYSTGELFF
. TRBJ2-1 TRBV6-5 CASSKMREQFF
. TRBJ1-2 TRBV19 CASMLTGTGHLGYTF
. TRBJ2-5 TRBV7-9 CASSVGTSKETQYF
. TRBJ2-5 TRBV19 CASSMVGGETQYF
. TRBJ2-7 TRBV19 CASSFRAGAYEQYF
. TRBJ1-1 TRBV5-1 CASKTAPGGDAFF
. TRBJ2-7 TRBV21-1 CASIPGGGTSEKYEQYF
. TRBJ1-6 TRBV11-2 CASRYPGAPLHF
. TRBJ2-1 TRBV28 CASSSIGTSGRATYNEQFF
. TRBJ2-4 TRBV28 CASSSHRFLAGLAKNIQYF
. TRBJ2-5 TRBV12-1 CASIPHRPSGTQYF
. TRBJ1-5 TRBV2 CASSASWDIRHQPQHF
. TRBJ1-1 TRBV19 CASSRTGGNTEAFF
. TRBJ2-7 TRBV5-4 CASSQGGDEQYF
once TRBJ1-3 TRBV30 CAWTISGNTIYF
. TRBJ2-7 TRBV6-5 CASSFTSEQYF
. TRBJ2-1 TRBV5-1 CASGLLSGGNEQFF
. TRBJ2-3 TRBV19 CASSTHSGLITDTQYF
. TRBJ2-5 TRBV2 CASRAAGASQETQYF
. TRBJ2-7 TRBV7-9 CAAGTAGDEQYF
. TRBJ1-4 TRBV6-5 CASSDREYEKLFF
. TRBJ1-2 TRBV7-2 CASGSGQGWSYTF
. TRBJ1-1 TRBV30 CAWDRGTEAFF
. TRBJ2-7 TRBV7-2 CASSLSEAYEQYF
. TRBJ2-5 TRBV4-2 CASSQARAAGGPLGETQYF
. TRBJ1-2 TRBV2 CASSEFGLGNYGYTF
. . TRBV7-2 CASSELGPPGHEQYF
. TRBJ1-1 TRBV20-1 CSVAADTEAFF
. TRBJ2-7 TRBV9 CASSATSSYEQYF
once TRBJ2-1 TRBV27 CASSLTSRGGEQFF
. TRBJ1-1 TRBV4-1 CASSQVNTEAFF
. TRBJ2-7 TRBV7-9 CASSSGIYEQHF
. TRBJ2-2 TRBV9 CASSASPLRRTGELFF
. TRBJ1-2 TRBV19 CASSPRFYGYTF
. TRBJ2-3 TRBV4-2 CASSEGGQGDTQYF
. TRBJ2-1 TRBV11-3 CASSLGTIRGNEQFF
. TRBJ1-6 TRBV6-1 CASSEYSGQHSPLHF
. TRBJ2-1 TRBV7-6 CASSPDRGDEQFF